What follows are 20 T cell receptor beta chains derived from one specimen sequenced in a study of tumor-infiltrating lymphocytes in primary liver carcinoma. Starting from around 0.45 ug of total RNA, TCR beta cDNA was produced with a primer in the constant region. Modified slightly, ARM-PCR produced TCR beta libraries over three nested multiplex PCR rounds. The first two PCR rounds used TRBV1-TRBV30 primers with a Cbeta primer, roughly 10 cycles each. TCRdb ran MiXCR on the multiplex PCR reads and lists one entry per CDR3 protein. The data hold 75,000 to 80,000 distinct CDR3 sequences, with approximately 69% observed a single time. Unsorted bulk tissue, about 18-31 mg of it, served as the source for co-extraction of RNA and DNA. Sequences were obtained from tumor-adjacent normal liver tissue. These receptors all come from a man in his forties with primary liver carcinoma and hepatitis B virus infection.

The V gene is TRBV6-2 or TRBV6-3, the J gene TRBJ2-1, with 13 bases aligning to TRBD2. The CDR3 loop spans 17 amino acids. Germline V gene sequence: CDR1 MNHEY, CDR2 SVGEGT. The junction had 5 bases not matched to a gene; V was cut back by 6 bases and J by 0 bases. CDR3 coding DNA: TGTGCCAGCAGCCCGCGGACTAGCGGGAGCTCCTACAATGAGCAGTTCTTC. It codes for CASSPRTSGSSYNEQFF.

This clonotype was recorded a few times. The chain couples TRBV4-1 to TRBJ2-1; D gene unclear. Germline V gene sequence: CDR1 MGHRA, CDR2 YSYEKL. The CDR3 covers 12 residues. V shed 2 bases and J shed 8 bases, with 7 bases lying between them. The CDR3 DNA reads TGCGCCAGCAGCCAAACGTTTTATGAGCAGTTCTTC. Translation gives CASSQTFYEQFF.

Concerning this clonotype itself: Relative to the germline gene, one junction end is altered; a read error may explain this. The chain has TRBV12-3 or TRBV12-4 and TRBJ2-2, with 8 bases identical to TRBD1. CDR3 size: 14 residues. The CDR3 DNA follows: TGTGCCAGCAGCCATCACAGGGGGGCCGTGGAGCTGCTTTTT. Translation: CASSHHRGAVELLF.

The chain carries TRBV4-2 and TRBJ2-7; possibly TRBD1 or TRBD2 for D (6 bases each). The CDR3 extends over 15 amino acids. Germline V CDR1 and CDR2: LGHNA, YNFKEQ. Trimming cost V 0 bases and J 0 bases, with 9 bases left between them. CDR3 in DNA: TGTGCCAGCAGCCAAGAGGAGGGGGGCTCCTACGAGCAGTACTTC. Translating gives CASSQEEGGSYEQYF.

Details on this clonotype: Germline is not matched at one junction end, which may reflect a read error. The chain uses TRBV6-1 and TRBJ2-5, with D perhaps matching TRBD1 (5 bases). From germline, CDR1 is MNHNS and CDR2 SASEGT. This CDR3 comprises 15 residues. CDR3 nucleotides: TGTGCAAGCAGTGATCTGCAGGGCAAACATGAGACCCAGTACTTC. Translated, it gives CASSDLQGKHETQYF.

This clonotype has more than one count but fewer than ten. A junction boundary mismatches the germline segment, possibly from a read error. V is TRBV6-6 and J is TRBJ2-3, with 9 positions matching TRBD1. CDR1 MNHNY and CDR2 SVGAGI come from the germline V gene (reference sequence). The CDR3 is made up of 14 amino acids. The CDR3 DNA follows: TGTGTCAGCAGTGTACAGGGGGCAACAGATACGCAGTATTTT. Protein: CVSSVQGATDTQYF.

This clonotype was recorded once. An end of the junction does not agree with germline; a read error may underlie this. The V gene is TRBV11-2, the J gene TRBJ2-7; 7 bases map to TRBD1. Per germline, CDR1 SGHAT and CDR2 FQNNGV. The CDR3 extends over 17 amino acids. This CDR3 is CASSLILVQGVWGEQHF. The CDR3, as DNA: TGTGCAAGCAGCTTAATTCTAGTTCAGGGGGTATGGGGCGAGCAGCACTTT.

The rearrangement joins TRBV6-5 to TRBJ2-1, with D tentatively TRBD2 (5 bases). The germline V gene encodes CDR1 MNHEY and CDR2 SVGAGI. This CDR3 is 13 amino acids long. Trimming removed 2 bases at V and 8 bases at J, with 10 bases between. The CDR3 is CASSYQSGYEQFF. CDR3 DNA: TGTGCCAGCAGTTACCAGTCGGGGTATGAGCAGTTCTTC.

In regard to this clonotype: One junction end does not reproduce the germline sequence, and a read error may be involved. CDR3 sequence reads: CNVEGLVNEQFF. Here the CDR3 DNA reads TGCAACGTTGAGGGTCTAGTGAATGAGCAGTTCTTC. This rearrangement joins TRBV29-1 to TRBJ2-1; tentatively, D is TRBD2 (5 bases). Germline CDR1 and CDR2: SQVTM and ANQGSEA. CDR3 size: 12 residues.

This clonotype was detected only a few times. The genes are TRBV11-2 and TRBJ2-4; TRBD1 matches 9 bases. The germline CDR1 and CDR2 sequences are SGHAT and FQNNGV. This CDR3 comprises 15 residues. Losses at the gene ends were 6 bases for V and 15 bases for J; bases not matched to a gene: 18. CDR3 region: CASRPPGTGFNIRYF. The CDR3 DNA follows: TGTGCCAGCAGACCCCCCGGGACAGGGTTTAACATCCGGTACTTC.

On this clonotype itself: The germline gene is not matched at one end of the junction; a read error may be the cause. The chain combines TRBV7-3 with TRBJ2-7, with TRBD2 identical over 7 bases. Germline CDR1 is SGHTA and CDR2 is FQGTGA. The CDR3 covers 13 residues. This chain's CDR3 is CANSRTGGYEQYF. In DNA form, the CDR3 reads TGTGCCAACAGCCGTACGGGGGGTTACGAGCAGTACTTC.

J is TRBJ2-1 and V is TRBV11-2, with D possibly matching TRBD2 (6 bases). Germline V gene lookup returns CDR1 SGHAT and CDR2 FQNNGV. The CDR3 runs to 14 residues. V lost 3 bases and J lost 7, with 13 bases in between. The CDR3 sequence is CASSFRDFWNEQFF. CDR3 bases: TGTGCCAGCAGCTTCAGGGACTTTTGGAATGAGCAGTTCTTC.

This clonotype was recorded at least ten times. V gene TRBV20-1 combines with J gene TRBJ2-1, with a tentative D call TRBD2 (6 bases). The CDR3 totals 12 residues. Trimming left V 6 bases short and J 7 bases short, with 13 bases between. In germline, CDR1 is DFQATT, CDR2 SNEGSKA (reference sequence). For the CDR3, the DNA is TGCAGTGCCGCCTTGACTAGGAATGAGCAGTTCTTC. Translated, it gives CSAALTRNEQFF.

The V call is TRBV29-1, the J call TRBJ2-1, with D perhaps matching TRBD1 or TRBD2 (5 bases each). The length of the CDR3 is 12 residues. V dropped 8 bases and J dropped 7 bases, with 15 bases sitting between them. Per the germline V gene, CDR1 is SQVTM and CDR2 is ANQGSEA. CDR3 protein: CSTRPWGNEQFF. Here the CDR3 DNA reads TGCAGCACCCGTCCATGGGGGAATGAGCAGTTCTTC.

This clonotype was counted at least ten times. V usage is TRBV12-3 or TRBV12-4 and J usage is TRBJ1-1, with D unclear. V was shortened by 5 bases and J by 4 bases, with 11 bases between the two germline ends. The CDR3 consists of 13 residues. As DNA, the CDR3 is TGTGCCAGCAGTCCGAGGACGTTCACTGAAGCTTTCTTT. This translates into CASSPRTFTEAFF.

The chain employs TRBV6-5 and TRBJ1-6, with TRBD1 matching 7 bases. The CDR3 has 17 residues. V trimming: 4 bases; J trimming: 8 bases; junction bases outside the gene matches: 14. Per germline, CDR1 MNHEY and CDR2 SVGAGI. In DNA form, the CDR3 reads TGTGCCAGCAGTTTCACCCTGGACAGGACATGTCATTCACCCCTCCACTTT. Amino acids: CASSFTLDRTCHSPLHF.

To note about this clonotype: One junction end does not reproduce the germline sequence, and a read error may be involved. The chain employs TRBV28 and TRBJ2-2, with 11 bases identical to TRBD2. The germline CDR1 and CDR2 sequences are MDHEN and SYDVKM. This CDR3 has 18 residues. DNA for the CDR3: TGTGCTAGCAGTACCGTGACTAGCGGGAAAGTTTTCGGCGGGGAGCTGTTTTTT. As protein: CASSTVTSGKVFGGELFF.

Of note for this clonotype: It is likely a read error, because the conserved phenylalanine at the end of the CDR3 is missing. Because the CDR3's place on the DNA is in doubt, the DNA is left out and the CDR3 is given as listed by TCRdb. V gene TRBV6-5 combines with J gene TRBJ1-2; the table calls TRBD1, which could not be checked here. The CDR3 is made up of 14 amino acids, end residues included. The germline gives CDR1 MNHEY, CDR2 SVGAGI. This CDR3 reads CASSSPGVNYGSTL.

This clonotype was seen repeatedly, ten times or more. The chain joins TRBV28 to TRBJ1-1; D is possibly TRBD1 (6 bases). CDR1 and CDR2 from the germline V gene are MDHEN and SYDVKM. CDR3 length: 11 residues. Trimming shortened V by 5 bases and J by 9 bases, and 10 bases separated the two germline ends. The CDR3, as DNA: TGTGCCAGCAGTCCAGGGGTACAAGCTTTCTTT. Translation: CASSPGVQAFF.

This clonotype has only a few counts. The junction does not match germline at one end; this may be a read error. The rearrangement links TRBV6-1 to TRBJ2-7, with TRBD2 matching over 7 bases. The CDR3 runs 12 residues. CDR1 and CDR2 (germline): MNHNS, SASEGT. In nucleotides, the CDR3 is TGTGTCAGCACCAAGGGAGGGGACGAGCAGTACTTC. Translated, it gives CVSTKGGDEQYF.